This T cell receptor beta chain derives from a study of blood T cells in healthy people across ages. A second PCR, run for roughly 7 to 11 cycles, used a sample-barcoded 5' primer plus a J-beta primer mix. In TCRdb, the 5' RACE reads were re-called with MiXCR into one record per CDR3 protein. The sample has about 1.1 million distinct CDR3 sequences, roughly two fifths seen once. The source is a young man in good health. Material for sequencing was blood.

Written as DNA, the CDR3 is TGCAGTGCTAGAGCGGGGGTAGGGAATTCACCCCTCCACTTT. Residues: CSARAGVGNSPLHF. The rearrangement uses TRBV20-1 and TRBJ1-6, with D possibly being TRBD1 (5 bases). Germline-derived CDR1 and CDR2 are DFQATT and SNEGSKA (reference sequence). The germline V and J ends were trimmed by 1 base and 7 bases, with 11 bases remaining between them. The CDR3 length is 14 residues.